These T cell receptor beta chains were read from a single sample in a study of CD8 T cells in Susac syndrome. TCRdb itself ran the immunoSEQ multiplex PCR reads through MiXCR, one entry per CDR3 protein. The top ten clones hold approximately 0.08% of a sample with a few hundred thousand distinct CDR3 sequences, approximately 95% of them seen once. The specimen sequenced was CD4+ T cells from PBMCs. The receptors were gathered from a human donor with multiple sclerosis. Both conserved end residues are part of each CDR3.

v_call: TRBV7-2
cdr3_length: 15
j_call: TRBJ2-1
cdr3_aa: CASSLFSGAYNEQFF

v_call: TRBV11-1
cdr3_length: 13
j_call: TRBJ2-5
cdr3_aa: CASSLAREETQYF

v_call: TRBV29-1
cdr3_length: 15
j_call: TRBJ1-4
cdr3_aa: CSAPFGATGGEKLFF

v_call: TRBV2
cdr3_length: 14
j_call: TRBJ2-3
cdr3_aa: CASNPGQGTDTQYF

v_call: TRBV30
cdr3_length: 12
j_call: TRBJ1-6
cdr3_aa: CAWTWTNSPLHF

v_call: TRBV20-1
cdr3_length: 14
j_call: TRBJ2-5
cdr3_aa: CSAGDRGVGETQYF

v_call: TRBV30
cdr3_length: 13
j_call: TRBJ1-1
cdr3_aa: CAWSVLTDTEAFF

v_call: TRBV3-1
cdr3_length: 16
j_call: TRBJ1-2
cdr3_aa: CASSHQASSSNYGYTF

v_call: TRBV20-1
cdr3_length: 12
j_call: TRBJ1-2
cdr3_aa: CSAQITSYGYTF

v_call: TRBV29-1
cdr3_length: 16
j_call: TRBJ1-5
cdr3_aa: CSALDRGPYSNQPQHF

v_call: TRBV12-3/TRBV12-4
cdr3_length: 12
j_call: TRBJ2-1
cdr3_aa: CASSLVGDTKFF

v_call: TRBV4-1
cdr3_length: 16
j_call: TRBJ2-3
cdr3_aa: CASSQDMRGDTDTQYF

v_call: TRBV14
cdr3_length: 13
j_call: TRBJ1-6
cdr3_aa: CASSQSRGKGLHF

v_call: TRBV4-2
cdr3_length: 17
j_call: TRBJ2-1
cdr3_aa: CASSHVSGGGPVPEQFF

v_call: TRBV6-5
cdr3_length: 13
j_call: TRBJ1-5
cdr3_aa: CASSYTKSQPQHF

v_call: TRBV20-1
cdr3_length: 13
j_call: TRBJ2-1
cdr3_aa: CSAVLHGYNEQFF

v_call: TRBV11-1
cdr3_length: 14
j_call: TRBJ2-5
cdr3_aa: CASSLDNSQETQYF

v_call: TRBV3-1
cdr3_length: 19
j_call: TRBJ2-5
cdr3_aa: CASSPALRTSGGLQETQYF

v_call: TRBV5-6
cdr3_length: 15
j_call: TRBJ1-2
cdr3_aa: CASSPWDRDNYGYTF

v_call: TRBV5-1
cdr3_length: 15
j_call: TRBJ2-7
cdr3_aa: CASSIGQGAQYEQYF

v_call: TRBV7-9
cdr3_length: 15
j_call: TRBJ2-3
cdr3_aa: CASSRSGTSRPVMYF

v_call: TRBV21-1
cdr3_length: 15
j_call: TRBJ1-5
cdr3_aa: CASTKKQGAWQPQHF

v_call: TRBV20-1
cdr3_length: 15
j_call: TRBJ2-5
cdr3_aa: CSAQLGTAYQETQYF